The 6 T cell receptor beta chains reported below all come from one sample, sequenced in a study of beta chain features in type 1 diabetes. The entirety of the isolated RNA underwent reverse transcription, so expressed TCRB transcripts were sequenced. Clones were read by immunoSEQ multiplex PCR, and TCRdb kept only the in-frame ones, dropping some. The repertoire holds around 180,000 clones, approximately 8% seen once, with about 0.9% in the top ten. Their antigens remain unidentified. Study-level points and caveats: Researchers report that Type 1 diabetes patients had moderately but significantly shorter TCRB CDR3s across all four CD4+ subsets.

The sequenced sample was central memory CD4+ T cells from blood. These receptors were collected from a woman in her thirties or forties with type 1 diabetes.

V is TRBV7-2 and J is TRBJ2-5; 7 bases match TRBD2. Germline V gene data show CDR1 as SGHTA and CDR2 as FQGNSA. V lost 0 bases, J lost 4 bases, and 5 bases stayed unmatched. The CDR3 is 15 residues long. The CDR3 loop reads CASSLAPSGIETQYF. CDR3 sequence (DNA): TGTGCCAGCAGCTTAGCCCCTAGCGGCATAGAGACCCAGTACTTC.

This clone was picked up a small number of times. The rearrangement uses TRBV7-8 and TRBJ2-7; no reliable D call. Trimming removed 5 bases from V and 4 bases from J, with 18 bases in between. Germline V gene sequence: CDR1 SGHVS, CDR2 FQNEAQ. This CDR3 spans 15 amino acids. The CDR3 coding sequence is TGTGCCAGCAGCCCCTCCCCCTCACTACTGTACGAGCAGTACTTC. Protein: CASSPSPSLLYEQYF.

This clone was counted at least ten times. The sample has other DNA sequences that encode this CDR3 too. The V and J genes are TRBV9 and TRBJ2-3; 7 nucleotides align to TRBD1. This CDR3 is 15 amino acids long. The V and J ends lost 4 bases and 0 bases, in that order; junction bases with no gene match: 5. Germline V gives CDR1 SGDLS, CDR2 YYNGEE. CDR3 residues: CASSSRDRSTDTQYF. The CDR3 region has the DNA TGTGCCAGCAGCTCCCGGGACAGAAGCACAGATACGCAGTATTTT.

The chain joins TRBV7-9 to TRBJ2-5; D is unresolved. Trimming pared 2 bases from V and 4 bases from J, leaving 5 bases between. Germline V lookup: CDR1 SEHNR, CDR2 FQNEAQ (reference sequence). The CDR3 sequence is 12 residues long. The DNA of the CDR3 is TGTGCCAGCAGCTTATCCCGAGAGACCCAGTACTTC. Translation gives CASSLSRETQYF.

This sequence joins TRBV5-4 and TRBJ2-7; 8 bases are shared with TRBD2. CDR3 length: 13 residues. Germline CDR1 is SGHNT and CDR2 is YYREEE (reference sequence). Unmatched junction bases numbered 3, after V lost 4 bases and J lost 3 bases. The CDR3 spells CASSPSGGYEQYF. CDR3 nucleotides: TGTGCCAGCAGCCCCAGCGGGGGCTACGAGCAGTACTTC.

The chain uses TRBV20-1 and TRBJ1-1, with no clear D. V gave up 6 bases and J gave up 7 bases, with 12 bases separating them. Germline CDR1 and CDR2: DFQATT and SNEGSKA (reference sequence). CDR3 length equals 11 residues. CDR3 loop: CSAGGPGEAFF. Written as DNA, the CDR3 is TGCAGTGCCGGAGGTCCCGGTGAAGCTTTCTTT.